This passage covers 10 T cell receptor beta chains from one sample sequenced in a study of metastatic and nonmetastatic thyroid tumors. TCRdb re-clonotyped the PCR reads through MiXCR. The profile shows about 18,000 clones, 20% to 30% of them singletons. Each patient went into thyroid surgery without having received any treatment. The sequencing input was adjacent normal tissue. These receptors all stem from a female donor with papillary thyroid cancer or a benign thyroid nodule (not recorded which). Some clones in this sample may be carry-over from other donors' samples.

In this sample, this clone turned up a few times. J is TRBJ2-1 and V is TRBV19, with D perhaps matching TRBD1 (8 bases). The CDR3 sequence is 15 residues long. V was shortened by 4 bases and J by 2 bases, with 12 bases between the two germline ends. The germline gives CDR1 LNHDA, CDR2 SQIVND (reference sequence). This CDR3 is CASSTTGGAYNEQFF. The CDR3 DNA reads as TGTGCCAGTAGTACCACAGGGGGGGCCTACAATGAGCAGTTCTTC.

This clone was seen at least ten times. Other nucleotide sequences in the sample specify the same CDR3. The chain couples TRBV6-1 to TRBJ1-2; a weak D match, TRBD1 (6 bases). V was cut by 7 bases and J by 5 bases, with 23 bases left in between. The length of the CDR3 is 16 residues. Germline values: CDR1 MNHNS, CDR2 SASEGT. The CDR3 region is CASIFSPGGADYGYTF. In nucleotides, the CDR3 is TGTGCCAGCATCTTCAGCCCGGGGGGCGCGGATTATGGCTACACCTTC.

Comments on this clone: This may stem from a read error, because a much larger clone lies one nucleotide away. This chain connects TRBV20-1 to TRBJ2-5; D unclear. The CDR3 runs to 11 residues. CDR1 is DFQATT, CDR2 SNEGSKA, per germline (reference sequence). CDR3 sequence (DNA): TGCAATGCTAGACACCAAGAGACCCAGTACTTC. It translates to CNARHQETQYF.

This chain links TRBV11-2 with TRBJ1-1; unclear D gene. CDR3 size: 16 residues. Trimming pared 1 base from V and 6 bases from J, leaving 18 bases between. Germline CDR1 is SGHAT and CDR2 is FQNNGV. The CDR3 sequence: CASSLGHPGLVAEAFF. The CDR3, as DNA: TGTGCCAGCAGCTTAGGACACCCGGGGTTAGTGGCTGAAGCTTTCTTT.

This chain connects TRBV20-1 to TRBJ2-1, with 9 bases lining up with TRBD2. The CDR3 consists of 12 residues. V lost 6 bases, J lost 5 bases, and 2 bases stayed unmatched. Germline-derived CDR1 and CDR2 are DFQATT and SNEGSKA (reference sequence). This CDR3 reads CSAGLAHNEQFF. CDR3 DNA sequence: TGCAGTGCGGGACTAGCCCACAATGAGCAGTTCTTC.

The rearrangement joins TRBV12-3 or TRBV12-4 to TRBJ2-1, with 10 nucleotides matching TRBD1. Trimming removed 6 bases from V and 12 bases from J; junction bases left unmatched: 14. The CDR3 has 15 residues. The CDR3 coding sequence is TGTGCCAGCAGCTCCAGCCGCCGGGACAGGGGAGTGCAGTTCTTC. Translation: CASSSSRRDRGVQFF.

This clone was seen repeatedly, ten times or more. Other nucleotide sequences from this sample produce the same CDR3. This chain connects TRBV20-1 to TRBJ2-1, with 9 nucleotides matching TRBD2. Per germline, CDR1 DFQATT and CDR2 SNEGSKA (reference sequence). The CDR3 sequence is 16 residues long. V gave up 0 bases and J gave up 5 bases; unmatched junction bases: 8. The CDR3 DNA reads TGCAGTGCTAGAGATTACCTAGCGGGACTGGACAATGAGCAGTTCTTC. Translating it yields CSARDYLAGLDNEQFF.

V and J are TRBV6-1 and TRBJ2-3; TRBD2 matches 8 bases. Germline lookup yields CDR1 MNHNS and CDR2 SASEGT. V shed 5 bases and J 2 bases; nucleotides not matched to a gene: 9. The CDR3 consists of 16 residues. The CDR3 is CASSTGSGGITDTQYF. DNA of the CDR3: TGTGCCAGCAGTACCGGTTCGGGGGGGATCACAGATACGCAGTATTTT.

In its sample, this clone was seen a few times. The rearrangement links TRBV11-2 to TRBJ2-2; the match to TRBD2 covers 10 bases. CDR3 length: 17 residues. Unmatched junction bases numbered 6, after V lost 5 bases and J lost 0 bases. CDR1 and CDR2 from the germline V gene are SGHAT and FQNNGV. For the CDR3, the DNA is TGTGCCAGCAGCCCTTGGACTAGCGGTTCGAACACCGGGGAGCTGTTTTTT. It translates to CASSPWTSGSNTGELFF.

CDR3 amino acids: CASSLRPRDEKLFF. The CDR3 bases are TGTGCCAGCAGTTTACGACCCAGGGATGAAAAACTGTTTTTT. This chain connects TRBV27 to TRBJ1-4; TRBD1 might be the D (5 bases). Germline assignment: CDR1 MNHEY and CDR2 SMNVEV (reference sequence). CDR3 length equals 14 residues. The germline V and J ends were trimmed by 2 bases and 6 bases, with 10 bases remaining between them.